This T cell receptor beta chain is drawn from a study of blood T cell repertoires in COVID-19. Study overall: Donors in the United States, Italy and Spain gave samples during acute or convalescent COVID-19. PBMCs, B-cell-depleted T cells, or T cells provided the cDNA or gDNA that made up the material.

As processed by the authors: Amplification with reference gene primers provided the estimates of nucleated cell counts. Only in-frame clones appear in the TCRdb table, and some are missing; sequencing was by immunoSEQ multiplex PCR. V and J calls and clone size are given by that table; D and trimming were obtained from the DNA. The sample yields about 100,000 clones, around four fifths seen once. The CDR3 spans 14 residues. The V gene's germline CDR1 is KGHSH and CDR2 LQKENI. The V segment lost 6 bases and the J segment 4 bases; nucleotides outside the gene matches: 8. The sequenced material came from peripheral blood. This clonotype originated in a woman in her 70s with acute or convalescent COVID-19. V and J are TRBV18 and TRBJ2-7; 8 bases agree with TRBD1. The CDR3 sequence is CASSLMQGAYEQYF. CDR3 bases: TGTGCCAGCTCCCTCATGCAGGGGGCGTACGAGCAGTACTTC.